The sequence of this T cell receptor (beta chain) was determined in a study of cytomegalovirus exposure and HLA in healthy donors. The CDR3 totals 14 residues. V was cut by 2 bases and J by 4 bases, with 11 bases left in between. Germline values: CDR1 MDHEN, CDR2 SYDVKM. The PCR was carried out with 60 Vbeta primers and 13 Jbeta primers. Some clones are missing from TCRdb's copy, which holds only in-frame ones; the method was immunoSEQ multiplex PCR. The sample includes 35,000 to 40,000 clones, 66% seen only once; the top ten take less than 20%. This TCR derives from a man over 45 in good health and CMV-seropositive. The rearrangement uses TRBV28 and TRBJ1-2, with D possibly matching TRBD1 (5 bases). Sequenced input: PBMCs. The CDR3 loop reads CASSLIREGYGYTF. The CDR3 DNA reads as TGTGCCAGCAGTTTAATCAGGGAGGGCTATGGCTACACCTTC.